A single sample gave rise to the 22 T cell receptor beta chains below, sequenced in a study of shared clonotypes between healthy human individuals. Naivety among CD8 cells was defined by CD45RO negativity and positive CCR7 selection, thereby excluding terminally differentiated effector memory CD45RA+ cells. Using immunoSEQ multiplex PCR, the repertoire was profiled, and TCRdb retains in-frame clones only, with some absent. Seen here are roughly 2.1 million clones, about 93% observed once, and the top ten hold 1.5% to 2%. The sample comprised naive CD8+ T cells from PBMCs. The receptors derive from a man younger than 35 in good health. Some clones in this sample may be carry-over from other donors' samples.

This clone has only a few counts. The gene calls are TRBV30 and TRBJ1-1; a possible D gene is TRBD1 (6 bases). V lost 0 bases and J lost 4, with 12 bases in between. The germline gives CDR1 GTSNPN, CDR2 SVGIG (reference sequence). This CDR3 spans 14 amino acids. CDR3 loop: CAWSVRYRATEAFF. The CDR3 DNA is TGTGCCTGGAGTGTAAGGTACAGGGCCACTGAAGCTTTCTTT.

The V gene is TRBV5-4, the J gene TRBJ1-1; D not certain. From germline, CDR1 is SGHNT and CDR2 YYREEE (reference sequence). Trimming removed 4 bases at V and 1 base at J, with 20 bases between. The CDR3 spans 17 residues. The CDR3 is CASSSSPDGEENTEAFF. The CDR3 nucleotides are TGTGCCAGCAGCAGCTCCCCAGACGGGGAGGAGAACACTGAAGCTTTCTTT.

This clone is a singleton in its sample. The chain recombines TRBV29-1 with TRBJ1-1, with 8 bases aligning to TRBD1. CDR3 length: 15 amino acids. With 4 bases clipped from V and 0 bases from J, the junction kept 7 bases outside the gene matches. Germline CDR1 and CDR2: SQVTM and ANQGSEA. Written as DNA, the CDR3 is TGCAGCGTTGCAGTGACAGGGGTTCTGAACACTGAAGCTTTCTTT. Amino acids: CSVAVTGVLNTEAFF.

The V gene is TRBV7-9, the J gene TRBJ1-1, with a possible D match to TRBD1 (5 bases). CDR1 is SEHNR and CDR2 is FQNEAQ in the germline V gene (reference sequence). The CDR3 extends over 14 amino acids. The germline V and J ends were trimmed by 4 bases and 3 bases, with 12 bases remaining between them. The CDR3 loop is CASSSRGRHTEAFF. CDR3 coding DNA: TGTGCCAGCAGCTCCCGGGGCCGACACACTGAAGCTTTCTTT.

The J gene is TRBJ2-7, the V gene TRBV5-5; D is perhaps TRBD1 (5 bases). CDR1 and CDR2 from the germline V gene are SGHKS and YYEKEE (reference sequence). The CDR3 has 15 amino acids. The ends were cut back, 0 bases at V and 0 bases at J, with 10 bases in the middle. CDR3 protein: CASSLEGQRSYEQYF. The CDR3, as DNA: TGTGCCAGCAGCTTGGAAGGACAACGCTCCTACGAGCAGTACTTC.

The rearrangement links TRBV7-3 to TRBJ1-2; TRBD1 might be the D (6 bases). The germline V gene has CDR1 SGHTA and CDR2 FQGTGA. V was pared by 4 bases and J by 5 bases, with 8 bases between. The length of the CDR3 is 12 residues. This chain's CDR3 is CASSSDRYGYTF. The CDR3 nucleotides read TGTGCCAGCAGCTCGGACAGATATGGCTACACCTTC.

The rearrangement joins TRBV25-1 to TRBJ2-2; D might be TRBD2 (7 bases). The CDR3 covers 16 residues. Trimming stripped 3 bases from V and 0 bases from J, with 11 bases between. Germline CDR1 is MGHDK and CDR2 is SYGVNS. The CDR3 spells CASSDGEGANTGELFF. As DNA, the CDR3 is TGTGCCAGCAGTGATGGGGAGGGGGCGAACACCGGGGAGCTGTTTTTT.

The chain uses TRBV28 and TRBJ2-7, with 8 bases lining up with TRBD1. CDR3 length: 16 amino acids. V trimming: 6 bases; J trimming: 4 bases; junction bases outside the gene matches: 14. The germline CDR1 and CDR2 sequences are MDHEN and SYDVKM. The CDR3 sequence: CASSSVQGVFGYEQYF. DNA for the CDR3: TGTGCCAGCAGCTCAGTACAGGGGGTCTTCGGGTACGAGCAGTACTTC. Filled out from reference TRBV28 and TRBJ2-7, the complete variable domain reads DVKVTQSSRYLVKRTGEKVFLECVQDMDHENMFWYRQDPGLGLRLIYFSYDVKMKEKGDIPEGYSVSREKKERFSLILESASTNQTSMYLCASSSVQGVFGYEQYFGPGTRLTVT.

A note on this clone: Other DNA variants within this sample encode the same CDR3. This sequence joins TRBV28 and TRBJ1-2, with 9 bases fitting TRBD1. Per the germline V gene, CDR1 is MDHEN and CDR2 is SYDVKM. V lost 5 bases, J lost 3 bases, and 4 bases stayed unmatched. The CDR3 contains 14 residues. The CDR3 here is CASSPGQGDYGYTF. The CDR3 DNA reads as TGTGCCAGCAGTCCGGGACAGGGAGACTATGGCTACACCTTC.

The CDR3 region is CASSEALGTSGPSTDTQYF. In nucleotides, the CDR3 is TGTGCCAGCAGTGAAGCGCTAGGGACTAGCGGGCCTAGCACAGATACGCAGTATTTT. J is TRBJ2-3 and V is TRBV2; 12 nucleotides align to TRBD2. Germline CDR1 SNHLY, CDR2 FYNNEI. The CDR3 contains 19 residues. The V and J ends lost 0 bases and 0 bases, in that order; junction bases with no gene match: 7.

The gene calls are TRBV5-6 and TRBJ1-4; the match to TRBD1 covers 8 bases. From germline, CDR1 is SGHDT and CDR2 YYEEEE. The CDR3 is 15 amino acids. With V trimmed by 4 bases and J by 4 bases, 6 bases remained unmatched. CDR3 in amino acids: CASSARDRLNEKLFF. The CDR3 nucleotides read TGTGCCAGCAGCGCACGGGACAGGCTTAATGAAAAACTGTTTTTT. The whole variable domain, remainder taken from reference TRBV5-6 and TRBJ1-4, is DAGVTQSPTHLIKTRGQQVTLRCSPKSGHDTVSWYQQALGQGPQFIFQYYEEEERQRGNFPDRFSGHQFPNYSSELNVNALLLGDSALYLCASSARDRLNEKLFFGSGTQLSVL.

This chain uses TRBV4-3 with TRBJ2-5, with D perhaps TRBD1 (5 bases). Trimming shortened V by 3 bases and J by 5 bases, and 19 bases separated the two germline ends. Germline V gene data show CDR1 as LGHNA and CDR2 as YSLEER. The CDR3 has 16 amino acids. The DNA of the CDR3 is TGCGCCAGCAGCCAGGAACGGGTTGCAGGGAAGGAGACCCAGTACTTC. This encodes CASSQERVAGKETQYF.

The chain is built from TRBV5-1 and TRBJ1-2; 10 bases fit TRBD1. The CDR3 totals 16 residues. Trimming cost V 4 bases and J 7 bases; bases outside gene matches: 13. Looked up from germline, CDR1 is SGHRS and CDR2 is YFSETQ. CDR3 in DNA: TGCGCCAGCAGCCCCCAATTAGGACAGGGGGTTTCTGGCTACACCTTC. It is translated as CASSPQLGQGVSGYTF.

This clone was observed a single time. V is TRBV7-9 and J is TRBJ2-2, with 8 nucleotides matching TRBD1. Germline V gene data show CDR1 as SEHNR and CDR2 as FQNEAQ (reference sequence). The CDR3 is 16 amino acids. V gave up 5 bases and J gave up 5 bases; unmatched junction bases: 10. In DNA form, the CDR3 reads TGTGCCAGCAGCCGCGAGTGGACAGGGAGGACCGGGGAGCTGTTTTTT. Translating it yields CASSREWTGRTGELFF.

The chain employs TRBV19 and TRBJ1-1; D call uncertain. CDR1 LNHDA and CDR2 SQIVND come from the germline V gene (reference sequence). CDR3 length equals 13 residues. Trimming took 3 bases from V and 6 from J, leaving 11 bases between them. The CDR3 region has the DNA TGTGCCAGTAGTATTACAGTGAGGGCTGAAGCTTTCTTT. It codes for CASSITVRAEAFF.

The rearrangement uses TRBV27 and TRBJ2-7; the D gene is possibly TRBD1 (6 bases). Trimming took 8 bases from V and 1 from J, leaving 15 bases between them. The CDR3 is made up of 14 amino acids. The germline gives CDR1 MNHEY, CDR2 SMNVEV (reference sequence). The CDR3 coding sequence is TGTGCCAGCGGAACGCTGGACAGATCCTACGAGCAGTACTTC. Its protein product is CASGTLDRSYEQYF.

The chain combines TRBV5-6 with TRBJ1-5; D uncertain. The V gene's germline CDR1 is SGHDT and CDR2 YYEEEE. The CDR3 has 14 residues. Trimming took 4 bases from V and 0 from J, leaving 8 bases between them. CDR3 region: CASSSGDSNQPQHF. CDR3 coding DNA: TGTGCCAGCAGCAGCGGAGATAGCAATCAGCCCCAGCATTTT. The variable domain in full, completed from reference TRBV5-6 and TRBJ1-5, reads DAGVTQSPTHLIKTRGQQVTLRCSPKSGHDTVSWYQQALGQGPQFIFQYYEEEERQRGNFPDRFSGHQFPNYSSELNVNALLLGDSALYLCASSSGDSNQPQHFGDGTRLSIL.

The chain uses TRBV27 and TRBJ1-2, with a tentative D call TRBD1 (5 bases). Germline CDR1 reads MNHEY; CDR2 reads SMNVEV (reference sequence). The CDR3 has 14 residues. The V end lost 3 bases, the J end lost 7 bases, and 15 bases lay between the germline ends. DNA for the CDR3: TGTGCCAGCAGTTTCTCCCTTAGAGGGACTGGCTACACCTTC. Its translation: CASSFSLRGTGYTF.

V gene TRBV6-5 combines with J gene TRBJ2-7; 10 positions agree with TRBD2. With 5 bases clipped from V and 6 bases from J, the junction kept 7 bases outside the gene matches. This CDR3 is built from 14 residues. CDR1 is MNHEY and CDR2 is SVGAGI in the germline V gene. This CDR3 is CASSLSGRALEQYF. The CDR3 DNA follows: TGTGCCAGCAGTCTAAGCGGGAGGGCCCTCGAGCAGTACTTC.

CDR3 coding DNA: TGTGCCAGCAGTGGAACCGGAGGCACTGAAGCTTTCTTT. Its translation is CASSGTGGTEAFF. The chain links TRBV28 to TRBJ1-1; D is unclear. V was cut by 5 bases and J by 4 bases, with 11 bases left in between. Germline assignment: CDR1 MDHEN and CDR2 SYDVKM. There are 13 residues in the CDR3.

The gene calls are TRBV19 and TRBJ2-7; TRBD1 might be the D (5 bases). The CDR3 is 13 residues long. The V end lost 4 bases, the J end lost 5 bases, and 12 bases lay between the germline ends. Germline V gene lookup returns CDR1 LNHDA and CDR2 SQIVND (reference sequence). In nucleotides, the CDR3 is TGTGCCAGTAGTACAGGGCTAGACCACGAGCAGTACTTC. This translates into CASSTGLDHEQYF. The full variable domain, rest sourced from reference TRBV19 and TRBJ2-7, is DGGITQSPKYLFRKEGQNVTLSCEQNLNHDAMYWYRQDPGQGLRLIYYSQIVNDFQKGDIAEGYSVSREKKESFPLTVTSAQKNPTAFYLCASSTGLDHEQYFGPGTRLTVT.

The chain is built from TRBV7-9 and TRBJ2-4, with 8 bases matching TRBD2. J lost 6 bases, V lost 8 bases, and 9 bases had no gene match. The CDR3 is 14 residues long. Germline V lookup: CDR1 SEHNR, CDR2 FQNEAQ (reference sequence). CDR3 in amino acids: CASLGTGGLNIQYF. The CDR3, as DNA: TGTGCCAGCTTAGGGACGGGAGGGTTAAACATTCAGTACTTC.